The present T cell receptor beta chain was sequenced within a study of post-analysis software for immune sequencing data (dated by TCRdb to between 2014 and 2016). For context, the study as a whole: The recorded disease courses included relapsing-remitting, secondary progressive and progressive-relapsing multiple sclerosis, and some patients had no subtype annotation. The patient repertoires were compared against 11 previously published healthy control repertoires obtained from donors aged roughly 6 to 28 years. A subset of samples was prepared in parallel using single-end sample barcoding, then pooled and co-amplified after Illumina adapter ligation.

V and J are truncated by 5 bases and 10 bases respectively, leaving an intervening sequence of 23 bases. The CDR3 runs 15 residues from the cysteine to the phenylalanine. The read is trimmed to its CDR3 DNA, 45 bases read in frame from base 1. The germline V gene provides CDR1 SGHTA and CDR2 FQGNSA. Libraries were built with PCR. The run used an Illumina HiSeq 2500. To reduce PCR and sequencing biases, unique molecular identifiers were built into the TCR beta cDNA libraries. Roughly 0.5 million cDNA molecules were obtained per 1 to 10 million input T cells, so each molecule approximated one T cell. The same protocol used for the earlier healthy control dataset was applied to prepare and sequence the patient libraries. Within a given batch, samples were prepared together, multiplexed and sequenced on the same HiSeq lane. Regarding the original processing steps: MIGEC handled the raw barcoded reads, throwing out single-read molecular identifier groups before consensus assembly and CDR3 extraction. Clonotype tables were post-analysed with VDJtools, and diversity was normalized by down-sampling all datasets to the smallest sample size. To correct batch-related cross-sample contamination, repertoire overlap clustering matched CDR3 amino acid sequences but not nucleotide sequences. The public reads were run again by TCRdb, first through fastp at Q25 and then through MiXCR, and only productive beta chains were kept. CDR3 protein duplicates are merged, each entry listing the most common genes and DNA. TCRdb, not the original authors, processed these V and J calls. Within this sample are approximately 570,000 distinct CDR3 sequences, with 44% of them counted one time only. The ten largest clones capture under 2% of the sample.

To demonstrate the VDJtools post-analysis software, TCR beta repertoires were profiled from the peripheral blood of more than ten young patients with multiple sclerosis. The patients with multiple sclerosis were children and adolescents between about 6 and 15 years of age. Details on this clonotype: Its antigen is unknown. No qualities accompany the bases; no much larger clone lies one base away.

The study at large found these results: Direct clustering with F measure showed strong co-clustering of samples prepared in the same batch, prompting a batch-effect correction. The control group was slightly older than the multiple sclerosis patient group. Multiple sclerosis patients had significantly lower normalized Chao1 diversity than controls, a result that suggests substantial peripheral T-cell clonal expansion. Significantly higher frequencies in patients than in controls were found for five TRBV segments, including TRBV5-6, TRBV5-1 and TRBV20-1.

This clonotype originated in a girl aged 10-17 years with multiple sclerosis. Sequencing input: blood. The rearranged segments are TRBV7-2 and TRBJ1-2; the best D guess is TRBD1, with 5 bases matching. In nucleotides, the sequence is TGTGCCAGCAGCCTCGCCGAGCTGGCAGGGCCCTCCTACACCTTC. Its coded protein is CASSLAELAGPSYTF.